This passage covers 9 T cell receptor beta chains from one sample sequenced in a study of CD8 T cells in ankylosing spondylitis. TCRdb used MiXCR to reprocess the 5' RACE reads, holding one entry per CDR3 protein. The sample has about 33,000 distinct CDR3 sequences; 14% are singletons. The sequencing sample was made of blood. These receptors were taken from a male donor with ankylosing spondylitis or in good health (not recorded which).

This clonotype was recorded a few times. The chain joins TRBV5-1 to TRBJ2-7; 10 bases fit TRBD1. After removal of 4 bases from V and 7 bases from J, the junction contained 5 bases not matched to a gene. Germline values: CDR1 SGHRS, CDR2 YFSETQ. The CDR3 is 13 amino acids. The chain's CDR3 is CASSVRTGGEQYF. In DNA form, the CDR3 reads TGCGCCAGCAGCGTAAGGACAGGGGGGGAGCAGTACTTC.

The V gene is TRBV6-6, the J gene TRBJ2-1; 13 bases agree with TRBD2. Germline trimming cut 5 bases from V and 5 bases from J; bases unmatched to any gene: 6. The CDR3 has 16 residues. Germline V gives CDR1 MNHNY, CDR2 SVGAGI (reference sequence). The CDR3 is CASSTGLAGTDNEQFF. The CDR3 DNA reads TGTGCCAGCAGTACGGGACTAGCGGGGACCGACAATGAGCAGTTCTTC.

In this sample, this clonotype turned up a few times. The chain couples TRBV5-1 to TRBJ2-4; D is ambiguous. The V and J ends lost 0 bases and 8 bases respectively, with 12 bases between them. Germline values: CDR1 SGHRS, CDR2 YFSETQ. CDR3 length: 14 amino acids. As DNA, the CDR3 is TGCGCCAGCAGCTTGGGACCTCAATCCGACATTCAGTACTTC. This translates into CASSLGPQSDIQYF.

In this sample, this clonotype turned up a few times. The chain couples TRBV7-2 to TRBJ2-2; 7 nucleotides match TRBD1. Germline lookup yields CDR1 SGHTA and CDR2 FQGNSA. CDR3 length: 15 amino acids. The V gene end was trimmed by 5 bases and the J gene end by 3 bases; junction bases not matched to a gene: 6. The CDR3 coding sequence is TGTGCCAGCAGCCAGGACGGGACAGACACCGGGGAGCTGTTTTTT. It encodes CASSQDGTDTGELFF.

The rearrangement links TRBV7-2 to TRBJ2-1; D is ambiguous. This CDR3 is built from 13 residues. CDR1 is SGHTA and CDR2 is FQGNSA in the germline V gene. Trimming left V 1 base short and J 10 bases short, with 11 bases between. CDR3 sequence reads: CASSLVDPQEQFF. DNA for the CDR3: TGTGCCAGCAGCTTAGTGGACCCGCAGGAGCAGTTCTTC. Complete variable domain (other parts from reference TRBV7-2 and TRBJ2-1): GAGVSQSPSNKVTEKGKDVELRCDPISGHTALYWYRQSLGQGLEFLIYFQGNSAPDKSGLPSDRFSAERTGGSVSTLTIQRTQQEDSAVYLCASSLVDPQEQFFGPGTRLTVL.

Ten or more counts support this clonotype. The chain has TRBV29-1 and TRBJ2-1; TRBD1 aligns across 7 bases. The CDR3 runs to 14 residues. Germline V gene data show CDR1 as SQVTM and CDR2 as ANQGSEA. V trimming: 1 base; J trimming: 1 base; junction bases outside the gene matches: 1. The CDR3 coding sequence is TGCAGCGTTGAAGTCAGGGGGTCCTACAATGAGCAGTTCTTC. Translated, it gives CSVEVRGSYNEQFF.

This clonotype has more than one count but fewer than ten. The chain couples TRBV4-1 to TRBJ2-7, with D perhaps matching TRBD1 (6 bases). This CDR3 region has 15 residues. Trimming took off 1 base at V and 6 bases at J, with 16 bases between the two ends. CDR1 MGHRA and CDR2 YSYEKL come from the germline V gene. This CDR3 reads CASSQVASQGFEQYF. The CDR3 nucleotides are TGCGCCAGCAGCCAAGTAGCGTCCCAGGGGTTCGAGCAGTACTTC.

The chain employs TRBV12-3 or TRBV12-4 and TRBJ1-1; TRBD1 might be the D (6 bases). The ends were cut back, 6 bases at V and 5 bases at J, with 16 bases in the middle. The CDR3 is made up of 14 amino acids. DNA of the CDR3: TGTGCCAGCAGCCCTAGGGGGGGAGGAACTGAAGCTTTCTTT. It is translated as CASSPRGGGTEAFF.

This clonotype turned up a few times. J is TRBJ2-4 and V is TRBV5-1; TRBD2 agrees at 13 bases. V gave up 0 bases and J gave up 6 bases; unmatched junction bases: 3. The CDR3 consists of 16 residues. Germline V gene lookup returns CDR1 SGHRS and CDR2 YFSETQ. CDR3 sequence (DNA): TGCGCCAGCAGCTTGGGAACTAGCGGGAGGGGAAACATTCAGTACTTC. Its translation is CASSLGTSGRGNIQYF.